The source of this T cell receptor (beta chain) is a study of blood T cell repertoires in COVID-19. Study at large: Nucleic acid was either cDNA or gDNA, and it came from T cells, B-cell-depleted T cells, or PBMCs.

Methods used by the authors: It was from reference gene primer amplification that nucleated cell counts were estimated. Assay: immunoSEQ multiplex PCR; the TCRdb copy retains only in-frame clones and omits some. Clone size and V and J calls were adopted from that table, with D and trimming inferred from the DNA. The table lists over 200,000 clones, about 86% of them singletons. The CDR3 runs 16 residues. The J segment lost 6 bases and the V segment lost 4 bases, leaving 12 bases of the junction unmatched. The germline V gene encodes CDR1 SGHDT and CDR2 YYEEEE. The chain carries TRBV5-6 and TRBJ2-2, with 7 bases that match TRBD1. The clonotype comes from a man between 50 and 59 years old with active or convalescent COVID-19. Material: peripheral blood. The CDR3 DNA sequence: TGTGCCAGCAGCCTCGCGTCACAGGGGTTGGCCGGGGAGCTGTTTTTT. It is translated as CASSLASQGLAGELFF.